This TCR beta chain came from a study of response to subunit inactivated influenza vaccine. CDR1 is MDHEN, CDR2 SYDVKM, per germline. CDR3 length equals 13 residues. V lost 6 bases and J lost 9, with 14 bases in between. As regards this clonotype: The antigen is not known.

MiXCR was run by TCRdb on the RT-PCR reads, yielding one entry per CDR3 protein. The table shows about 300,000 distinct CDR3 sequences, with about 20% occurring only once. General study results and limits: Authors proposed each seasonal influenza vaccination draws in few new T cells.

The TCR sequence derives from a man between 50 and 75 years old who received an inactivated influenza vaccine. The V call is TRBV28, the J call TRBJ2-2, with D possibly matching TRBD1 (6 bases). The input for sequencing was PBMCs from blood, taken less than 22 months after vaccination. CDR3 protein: CASSSPGARELFF. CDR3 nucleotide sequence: TGTGCCAGCAGCTCCCCAGGGGCCCGGGAGCTGTTTTTT.